Included here is one T cell receptor beta chain sequence, with context. Its specificity is unknown. These data come from a study of regulatory dendritic cells for organ transplantation. Study-level results: Resting memory CD8+ T cells held the most alloreactive clonotypes.

The CDR3 runs 14 residues. The junction had 8 bases not matched to a gene; V was cut back by 5 bases and J by 6 bases. Germline loops: CDR1 SGHNT, CDR2 YYREEE (reference sequence). Repertoires were generated with immunoSEQ multiplex PCR, while TCRdb's copy carries only in-frame clones and drops some. The repertoire consists of approximately 29,000 clones, with 80% to 85% occurring once and the leading ten covering about 0.1%. The sample consisted of naive CD4+ T cells from blood. Subset of the sample: CD45RA+ naive T cells. The J gene is TRBJ1-2, the V gene TRBV5-4; 9 nucleotides match TRBD1. The receptor's source is a human donor in good health. As DNA, the CDR3 is TGTGCCAGCAGGGGGAGACAGGGGGGCCATGGCTACACCTTC. It translates to CASRGRQGGHGYTF.